This TCR beta chain was sequenced for a study of cytomegalovirus exposure and HLA in healthy donors. Study-level points and caveats: Most CMV-associated TCR beta chains were later found to appear HLA-restricted. HLA-A and HLA-B allele assignments for most subjects were reportedly predicted accurately using TCR beta sequences.

Between the trimmed V and J ends, which lost 2 bases and 9 bases, there was a span of 17 bases. CDR1 is MDHEN, CDR2 SYDVKM, per germline. CDR3 length: 14 residues. The PCR contained 60 Vbeta and 13 Jbeta primers. This table comes from immunoSEQ multiplex PCR, and its TCRdb copy is limited to in-frame clones, with some not included. This sample carries tens of thousands of clones, roughly four fifths of them seen once, and the ten largest clones take around 3.5%. In this sample, this clone turned up once. Its antigen remains unidentified. The rearrangement uses TRBV28 and TRBJ2-7, with D possibly matching TRBD2 (5 bases). The sequencing input was PBMCs. This TCR was recovered from a man aged 25-45 years in good health and CMV-seronegative. CDR3 DNA sequence: TGTGCCAGCAGTTTAGGCACCGGGATCCAGTGGCAGTACTTC. Encoded protein: CASSLGTGIQWQYF.